A selection of T cell receptor beta chains follows, all from one sample in a study of human T cells and chemical hapten exposure. MiXCR was run by TCRdb on the RACE reads, yielding one entry per CDR3 protein. The table has tens of thousands of distinct CDR3 sequences, 6.5% to 9% seen once; the top ten hold approximately 10%. Sequences were obtained from whole blood. Receptors originate from a human donor in good health. Some clones in this sample may be carry-over from other donors' samples. Each CDR3 is given with its conserved first and last residue. Each record gives: V gene, CDR3 length, clone size, J gene, D gene, CDR3 protein, CDR3 DNA. A D gene is named only where the DNA matches it firmly. The size of a clone is reported for some rows only, either as once, few or many, or as a class for expanded clones.

TRBV5-1	15	few	TRBJ2-3	NA	CASSQSPRGADTQYF	TGCGCCAGCAGTCAATCCCCTCGAGGCGCAGATACGCAGTATTTT
TRBV18	17	many	TRBJ2-7	TRBD1	CASSSQLGRGQHYEQYF	TGTGCCAGCTCATCCCAATTGGGTAGGGGACAGCACTACGAGCAGTACTTC
TRBV29-1	12	NA	TRBJ2-3	NA	CSAALSTDTQYF	TGCAGCGCAGCCCTTAGCACAGATACGCAGTATTTT
TRBV20-1	15	many	TRBJ1-5	NA	CSATGGGRSNQPQHF	TGCAGTGCCACCGGGGGCGGACGGAGCAATCAGCCCCAGCATTTT
TRBV3-1	16	NA	TRBJ1-5	NA	CASSQDATGGVRPQHF	TGTGCCAGCAGCCAAGATGCGACAGGAGGGGTTCGGCCCCAGCATTTT
TRBV27	14	many	TRBJ2-5	NA	CASSPSPGYGTQYF	TGTGCCAGCAGTCCCTCGCCGGGTTATGGGACCCAGTACTTC
TRBV29-1	13	few	TRBJ1-4	NA	CSVAKAGIEKLFF	TGCAGCGTTGCGAAGGCAGGGATTGAAAAACTGTTTTTT
TRBV29-1	14	NA	TRBJ2-1	NA	CSVRGQFDYNEQFF	TGCAGCGTTAGAGGACAGTTCGATTACAATGAGCAGTTCTTC
TRBV7-2	15	many	TRBJ2-1	NA	CASSLVDWVENEQFF	TGTGCCAGCAGCTTAGTGGATTGGGTTGAGAATGAGCAGTTCTTC
TRBV10-3	14	many	TRBJ1-1	NA	CAISDPGANTEAFF	TGTGCCATCAGTGATCCGGGGGCAAACACTGAAGCTTTCTTT
TRBV12-3/TRBV12-4	12	NA	TRBJ1-1	NA	CASSFRNREAFF	TGTGCCAGCAGTTTCCGGAACAGGGAAGCTTTCTTT
TRBV20-1	17	many	TRBJ2-1	NA	CSARVTRLVGSNNEQFF	TGCAGTGCTAGAGTGACCCGACTAGTAGGGTCGAACAATGAGCAGTTCTTC
TRBV3-1	14	few	TRBJ2-2	NA	CASSQFGDTGELFF	TGTGCCAGCAGCCAATTCGGGGACACCGGGGAGCTGTTTTTT
TRBV6-6	13	many	TRBJ1-1	NA	CASSSQLNTEAFF	TGTGCCAGCAGTTCTCAGCTGAACACTGAAGCTTTCTTT
TRBV29-1	12	many	TRBJ1-3	NA	CSALTSGNTIYF	TGCAGCGCTCTAACCTCTGGAAACACCATATATTTT
TRBV2	16	few	TRBJ1-1	NA	CASSDGGIIRNTEAFF	TGTGCCAGCAGTGATGGGGGGATTATTAGGAACACTGAAGCTTTCTTT